Below, 25 T cell receptor beta chains from the same sample are listed, as sequenced in a study of T cell clones after liver transplantation (dated by TCRdb to about 2019). Libraries were constructed by the immunoSEQ multiplex PCR assay. Sourced from immuneACCESS, this table was stored by TCRdb with only in-frame sequences that have V and J called. A share of the clones is absent; for the studies checked, an unresolved V gene accounts for under half, and the remainder has no known explanation. In this sample the table shows some 70,000 clones, roughly 90% of which occur a single time. The ten largest clones take up less than 3.5% of the sample. The sample's time point label, in plain terms: pre-transplant. This material consisted of CD4+ T cells from blood, taken before liver transplant. Receptors originate from a human donor who received a liver transplant.

Comments on this clone: Other DNA sequences in this sample translate to the same CDR3. The chain couples TRBV19 to TRBJ2-3; D is uncertain. The germline V and J ends were trimmed by 3 bases and 6 bases, with 4 bases remaining between them. Germline V lookup: CDR1 LNHDA, CDR2 SQIVND (reference sequence). This CDR3 has 11 amino acids. CDR3 residues: CASSIGDTQYF. CDR3 sequence (DNA): TGTGCCAGTAGTATTGGGGATACGCAGTATTTT.

The V and J genes are TRBV5-1 and TRBJ2-3; 8 bases fit TRBD1. The CDR3 totals 16 residues. V lost 4 bases, J lost 4 bases, and 11 bases stayed unmatched. Germline CDR1 is SGHRS and CDR2 is YFSETQ. CDR3: CASSPPGTGSPDTQYF. CDR3 coding DNA: TGCGCCAGCAGCCCTCCCGGGACAGGTAGTCCAGATACGCAGTATTTT.

The chain couples TRBV19 to TRBJ2-7, with D unresolved. The V end was cut by 5 bases, the J end by 4 bases, with 12 bases between. From germline, CDR1 is LNHDA and CDR2 SQIVND (reference sequence). The CDR3 is 13 residues long. This chain's CDR3 is CASSLGREYEQYF. As DNA, the CDR3 is TGTGCCAGTAGTCTCGGACGCGAGTACGAGCAGTACTTC.

CDR3 nucleotides: TGTGCCAGCTCACTGACTAGGTCGCCTGGGGCCAACGTCCTGACTTTC. Its translation is CASSLTRSPGANVLTF. The chain couples TRBV18 to TRBJ2-6, with D possibly matching TRBD2 (6 bases). Germline assignment: CDR1 KGHSH and CDR2 LQKENI. The CDR3 length is 16 residues. The V gene lost 4 bases and the J gene lost 2 bases, with 12 bases spanning the gap. Full variable domain (outside the CDR3, taken from reference TRBV18 and TRBJ2-6): NAGVMQNPRHLVRRRGQEARLRCSPMKGHSHVYWYRQLPEEGLKFMVYLQKENIIDESGMPKERFSAEFPKEGPSILRIQQVVRGDSAAYFCASSLTRSPGANVLTFGAGSRLTVL.

The CDR3 spells CASSPSGSQANEQFF. In DNA form, the CDR3 reads TGTGCCAGCAGCCCCAGCGGGAGTCAGGCCAATGAGCAGTTCTTC. The V call is TRBV6-6, the J call TRBJ2-1; 8 nucleotides align to TRBD2. CDR3 size: 15 residues. Trimming removed 6 bases from V and 6 bases from J; junction bases left unmatched: 10. Per germline, CDR1 MNHNY and CDR2 SVGAGI (reference sequence).

The chain combines TRBV10-3 with TRBJ2-7; 9 bases agree with TRBD2. J was trimmed by 5 bases and V by 2 bases; bases with no gene match: 7. CDR1 is ENHRY, CDR2 SYGVKD, per germline. The CDR3 has 15 residues. In DNA, the CDR3 is TGTGCCATCAGTGAGAGGGGTAGCGGGAGTCACGAGCAGTACTTC. It codes for CAISERGSGSHEQYF.

The count of this clone is one. The V gene is TRBV5-4, the J gene TRBJ2-3; D gene uncertain. The CDR3 is 15 residues long. Between the trimmed V and J ends, which lost 4 bases and 0 bases, there was a span of 12 bases. Looked up from germline, CDR1 is SGHNT and CDR2 is YYREEE (reference sequence). CDR3 sequence: CASSPSTSSTDTQYF. The CDR3 nucleotides are TGTGCCAGCAGCCCTTCCACCTCTAGCACAGATACGCAGTATTTT.

V and J are TRBV29-1 and TRBJ2-1; 8 bases agree with TRBD2. The germline V gene has CDR1 SQVTM and CDR2 ANQGSEA. With V trimmed by 6 bases and J by 0 bases, 10 bases remained unmatched. This CDR3 is built from 16 residues. CDR3 sequence reads: CSVVGVAGGSYNEQFF. CDR3 coding DNA: TGCAGCGTCGTCGGGGTTGCGGGAGGCTCCTACAATGAGCAGTTCTTC.

The chain employs TRBV5-6 and TRBJ2-5, with D possibly being TRBD2 (7 bases). The V and J ends lost 3 bases and 5 bases respectively, with 14 bases between them. The CDR3 is 14 residues long. Germline-derived CDR1 and CDR2 are SGHDT and YYEEEE. CDR3 amino acids: CASSSVGGQETQYF. CDR3 sequence (DNA): TGTGCCAGCAGCTCGGTGGGGGGGCAGGAGACCCAGTACTTC.

The chain joins TRBV19 to TRBJ1-3; a weak D match, TRBD1 (6 bases). CDR1 LNHDA and CDR2 SQIVND come from the germline V gene (reference sequence). This CDR3 has 15 residues. Trimming pared 4 bases from V and 4 bases from J, leaving 14 bases between. CDR3 protein: CASSTRGGLGNTIYF. CDR3 bases: TGTGCCAGTAGTACTAGGGGGGGGCTCGGAAACACCATATATTTT.

The rearrangement links TRBV7-2 to TRBJ2-7; TRBD1 aligns across 9 bases. V trimming: 5 bases; J trimming: 2 bases; junction bases outside the gene matches: 4. The CDR3 sequence is 14 residues long. The germline CDR1 and CDR2 sequences are SGHTA and FQGNSA. CDR3 protein: CASSLRQGAYEQYF. As DNA, the CDR3 is TGTGCCAGCAGCCTCCGACAGGGGGCCTACGAGCAGTACTTC. Complete variable domain (other parts from reference TRBV7-2 and TRBJ2-7): GAGVSQSPSNKVTEKGKDVELRCDPISGHTALYWYRQSLGQGLEFLIYFQGNSAPDKSGLPSDRFSAERTGGSVSTLTIQRTQQEDSAVYLCASSLRQGAYEQYFGPGTRLTVT.

The chain employs TRBV21-1 and TRBJ2-2; whether TRBD2, the table's D call, matches the DNA was not checked. TRBV21-1 is a pseudogene segment. The CDR3 is 18 amino acids. The chain's CDR3 is CASSKEGAGGPFTGELFF. The CDR3 region has the DNA TGTGCCAGCAGCAAGGAGGGAGCGGGAGGGCCGTTCACCGGGGAGCTGTTTTTT.

The CDR3 protein is CASSAFRRDRPLGATEAFF. The CDR3 DNA is TGTGCCAGCAGCGCCTTTCGCCGGGACAGGCCACTTGGGGCTACTGAAGCTTTCTTT. The chain joins TRBV9 to TRBJ1-1; 8 nucleotides align to TRBD1. Losses at the gene ends were 3 bases for V and 5 bases for J; bases not matched to a gene: 21. CDR1 is SGDLS and CDR2 is YYNGEE in the germline V gene. CDR3 size: 19 residues.

The rearrangement joins TRBV4-1 to TRBJ2-7, with 9 bases fitting TRBD1. The trim removed 4 bases at V and 4 bases at J, leaving 5 bases unmatched. The V gene's germline CDR1 is MGHRA and CDR2 YSYEKL. The CDR3 length is 14 residues. CDR3: CASSPGQGRYEQYF. The DNA for the CDR3 is TGCGCCAGCAGCCCCGGACAGGGGAGGTACGAGCAGTACTTC.

The V and J genes are TRBV19 and TRBJ1-4, with a tentative D call TRBD1 (5 bases). The CDR3 runs 15 residues. The V gene lost 1 base and the J gene lost 5 bases, with 11 bases spanning the gap. Per the germline V gene, CDR1 is LNHDA and CDR2 is SQIVND (reference sequence). CDR3 in amino acids: CASSIARGRNEKLFF. The CDR3 coding sequence is TGTGCCAGTAGTATAGCTCGGGGCAGGAATGAAAAACTGTTTTTT.

The chain links TRBV28 to TRBJ1-5, with a tentative D call TRBD1 (6 bases). The CDR3 sequence is 14 residues long. From germline, CDR1 is MDHEN and CDR2 SYDVKM. The V gene lost 6 bases and the J gene lost 4 bases, with 13 bases spanning the gap. CDR3 nucleotide sequence: TGTGCCAGCAGGACCGGGACAAAAAATCAGCCCCAGCATTTT. As protein: CASRTGTKNQPQHF.

This clone was recorded a few times. The V call is TRBV11-2, the J call TRBJ2-5, with 9 nucleotides matching TRBD1. The trim removed 2 bases at V and 5 bases at J, leaving 6 bases unmatched. Looked up from germline, CDR1 is SGHAT and CDR2 is FQNNGV. The CDR3 spans 15 residues. CDR3 sequence (DNA): TGTGCCAGCAGCTTAACCGGGACAGGGCAGGAGACCCAGTACTTC. Translated: CASSLTGTGQETQYF.

The chain employs TRBV9 and TRBJ2-5; 8 nucleotides align to TRBD1. Germline CDR1 SGDLS, CDR2 YYNGEE. V dropped 4 bases and J dropped 2; count of bases not matched to a gene: 7. CDR3 size: 15 residues. The CDR3 region is CASSPRDRLQETQYF. CDR3 coding DNA: TGTGCCAGCAGCCCCCGGGACAGGCTTCAAGAGACCCAGTACTTC.

This clone was recorded only once. DNA for the CDR3: TGCGCCAGCAGCTGGGGGACAGGGGCTCAAAATGAAAAACTGTTTTTT. Its translation: CASSWGTGAQNEKLFF. This chain joins TRBV5-1 and TRBJ1-4, with 10 positions matching TRBD1. The CDR3 is 16 residues long. Trimming at V came to 3 bases and at J to 5 bases, leaving 7 bases not matched to a gene. Germline CDR1 and CDR2: SGHRS and YFSETQ.

V and J are TRBV9 and TRBJ2-1; 7 bases align to TRBD2. Germline trimming cut 0 bases from V and 2 bases from J; bases unmatched to any gene: 5. This CDR3 has 16 residues. The V gene's germline CDR1 is SGDLS and CDR2 YYNGEE. CDR3 amino acids: CASSVDGRIPYNEQFF. The CDR3 nucleotides are TGTGCCAGCAGCGTAGACGGGAGGATCCCCTACAATGAGCAGTTCTTC.

This clone was observed a few times. The rearrangement uses TRBV19 and TRBJ1-1; a possible D gene is TRBD1 (6 bases). The CDR3 consists of 13 residues. Germline CDR1 and CDR2: LNHDA and SQIVND (reference sequence). Trimming took 5 bases from V and 5 from J, leaving 12 bases between them. The CDR3 DNA reads TGTGCCAGTAGTTTCACAGGGAGTACTGAAGCTTTCTTT. This sequence encodes CASSFTGSTEAFF. Full variable domain (remainder filled in from reference TRBV19 and TRBJ1-1): DGGITQSPKYLFRKEGQNVTLSCEQNLNHDAMYWYRQDPGQGLRLIYYSQIVNDFQKGDIAEGYSVSREKKESFPLTVTSAQKNPTAFYLCASSFTGSTEAFFGQGTRLTVV.

The gene calls are TRBV10-3 and TRBJ2-5, with 7 bases matching TRBD2. The ends lost 4 bases at V and 0 bases at J; junction bases unmatched: 5. Germline V lookup: CDR1 ENHRY, CDR2 SYGVKD. CDR3 length equals 15 residues. The CDR3 nucleotides are TGTGCCATCAGTGCGAGTAGCGGGTACCAAGAGACCCAGTACTTC. Amino acid sequence: CAISASSGYQETQYF.

The V and J genes are TRBV13 and TRBJ2-1; D remains unclear. CDR3 size: 14 residues. CDR1 is PRHDT and CDR2 is FYEKMQ in the germline V gene (reference sequence). Between the trimmed V and J ends, which lost 4 bases and 8 bases, there was a span of 15 bases. CDR3 in amino acids: CASSSPTRLYEQFF. CDR3 DNA sequence: TGTGCCAGCAGCTCACCGACTCGTCTCTATGAGCAGTTCTTC.

In this sample, this clone turned up a few times. The CDR3 DNA sequence: TGTGCCAGCCGATCTACAGGGGGCAAGAATGAAAAACTGTTTTTT. Its translation: CASRSTGGKNEKLFF. The gene calls are TRBV28 and TRBJ1-4, with TRBD1 matching 9 bases. The ends lost 8 bases at V and 5 bases at J; junction bases unmatched: 9. The CDR3 totals 15 residues. Looked up from germline, CDR1 is MDHEN and CDR2 is SYDVKM.

The V call is TRBV2, the J call TRBJ2-1, with D possibly being TRBD2 (7 bases). With 7 bases removed from V and 0 bases from J, the gap between germline ends came to 13 bases. Germline CDR1 and CDR2: SNHLY and FYNNEI. CDR3 length: 15 residues. CDR3 sequence reads: CASTGGSSSYNEQFF. The DNA for the CDR3 is TGTGCCAGCACGGGGGGCTCTAGCTCCTACAATGAGCAGTTCTTC.